The 8 T cell receptor beta chains below all came from one sample that was sequenced in a study of T cells in Graves' hyperthyroidism and ophthalmopathy. RNA transcripts served as the template for amplifying TCR beta CDR3 regions. With the HTBI primer set, the TCR CDR3 went through a first round of RT-PCR. Via MiXCR, TCRdb re-called the multiplex PCR reads, giving one row per CDR3 protein. The profile shows about 180,000 distinct CDR3 sequences, 15% to 20% of them singletons. Sequenced input: blood. The receptors stem from a woman aged 45-65 years with Graves' hyperthyroidism.

There are many counts of this clonotype. The gene calls are TRBV15 and TRBJ1-2; 10 bases line up with TRBD1. Per the germline V gene, CDR1 is LNHNV and CDR2 is YYDKDF (reference sequence). V was pared by 0 bases and J by 8 bases, with 15 bases of the junction left unmatched. This CDR3 region has 18 residues. In DNA form, the CDR3 reads TGTGCCACCAGCAGAGATGGTTCGGGACAGGGGAAGGCTCGCGGCTACACCTTC. Translated, it gives CATSRDGSGQGKARGYTF.

In this sample, this clonotype turned up many times. The rearrangement joins TRBV6-6 to TRBJ1-1; 9 nucleotides match TRBD1. The ends lost 2 bases at V and 6 bases at J; junction bases unmatched: 7. The germline CDR1 and CDR2 sequences are MNHNY and SVGAGI (reference sequence). CDR3 length: 15 residues. The DNA of the CDR3 is TGTGCCAGCAGTTACATGGGGACAGGGCCGTCTGAAGCTTTCTTT. It codes for CASSYMGTGPSEAFF.

Many counts were recorded for this clonotype. The rearrangement joins TRBV5-1 to TRBJ2-7; the match to TRBD1 covers 7 bases. V gave up 4 bases and J gave up 2 bases; unmatched junction bases: 6. The germline CDR1 and CDR2 sequences are SGHRS and YFSETQ. CDR3 length: 14 amino acids. The CDR3 reads CASSQTGSAYEQYF. CDR3 bases: TGCGCCAGCAGCCAGACAGGGTCAGCCTACGAGCAGTACTTC.

This chain joins TRBV12-5 and TRBJ2-3; TRBD2 is a possible D gene (7 bases). Trimming pared 0 bases from V and 2 bases from J, leaving 24 bases between. This CDR3 spans 20 amino acids. In germline, CDR1 is LGHNT, CDR2 FRNRAP. CDR3 in DNA: TGTGCTAGTGGTTTGGTACGGGGGGACAACTCCTTACATAACACAGATACGCAGTATTTT. This codes for CASGLVRGDNSLHNTDTQYF. Full variable domain (remainder filled in from reference TRBV12-5 and TRBJ2-3): DARVTQTPRHKVTEMGQEVTMRCQPILGHNTVFWYRQTMMQGLELLAYFRNRAPLDDSGMPKDRFSAEMPDATLATLKIQPSEPRDSAVYFCASGLVRGDNSLHNTDTQYFGPGTRLTVL.

This clonotype has only a few counts. The rearrangement joins TRBV7-8 to TRBJ1-4; D might be TRBD1 (6 bases). CDR3 length: 14 residues. Germline V CDR1 and CDR2: SGHVS, FQNEAQ. The ends were cut back, 2 bases at V and 9 bases at J, with 13 bases in the middle. CDR3 DNA: TGTGCCAGCAGCTTACGGACAGCAGTTCAAAAACTGTTTTTT. It specifies CASSLRTAVQKLFF.

This clonotype was detected ten times or more. The chain links TRBV7-2 to TRBJ2-7; D gene uncertain. CDR3 length: 14 residues. In germline, CDR1 is SGHTA, CDR2 FQGNSA. The V gene lost 0 bases and the J gene lost 4 bases, with 10 bases spanning the gap. The CDR3 reads CASSLAAAIYEQYF. Here the CDR3 DNA reads TGTGCCAGCAGCTTAGCGGCAGCTATTTACGAGCAGTACTTC.

In its sample, this clonotype was seen many times. This sequence joins TRBV7-9 and TRBJ1-1, with a tentative D call TRBD1 (5 bases). Germline V gene sequence: CDR1 SEHNR, CDR2 FQNEAQ (reference sequence). V was cut by 1 base and J by 0 bases, with 9 bases left in between. This CDR3 has 15 amino acids. This chain's CDR3 is CASSLEAGLNTEAFF. For the CDR3, the DNA is TGTGCCAGCAGCTTAGAGGCAGGGTTGAACACTGAAGCTTTCTTT.

Many counts were recorded for this clonotype. This chain connects TRBV12-3 or TRBV12-4 to TRBJ2-1; D is perhaps TRBD1 (5 bases). This CDR3 is 15 amino acids long. Trimming took off 2 bases at V and 0 bases at J, with 8 bases between the two ends. The CDR3 spells CASSLRGRSYNEQFF. DNA for the CDR3: TGTGCCAGCAGTTTAAGGGGCCGCTCCTACAATGAGCAGTTCTTC.